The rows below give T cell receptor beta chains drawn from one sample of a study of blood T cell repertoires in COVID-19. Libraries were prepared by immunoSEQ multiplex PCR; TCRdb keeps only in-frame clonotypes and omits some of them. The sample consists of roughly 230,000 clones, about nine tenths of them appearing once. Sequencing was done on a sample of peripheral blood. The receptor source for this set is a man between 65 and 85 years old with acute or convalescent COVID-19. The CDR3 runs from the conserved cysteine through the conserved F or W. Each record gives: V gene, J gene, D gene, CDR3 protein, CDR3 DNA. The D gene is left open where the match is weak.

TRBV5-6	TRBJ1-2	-	CASSQQQNYGYTF	TGTGCCAGCAGCCAACAACAGAACTATGGCTACACCTTC
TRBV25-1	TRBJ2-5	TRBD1	CASSGGQGEGETQYF	TGTGCCAGCAGTGGGGGACAGGGGGAGGGGGAGACCCAGTACTTC
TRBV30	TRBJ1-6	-	CAWKNPGGSPLHF	TGTGCCTGGAAGAACCCTGGAGGGTCACCCCTCCACTTT
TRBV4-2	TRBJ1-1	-	CASSRSGHGDTEAFF	TGTGCCAGCAGCCGTTCGGGACACGGAGACACTGAAGCTTTCTTT
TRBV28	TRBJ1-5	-	CASSLTGEGNQPQHF	TGTGCCAGCAGTTTAACGGGAGAGGGCAATCAGCCCCAGCATTTT
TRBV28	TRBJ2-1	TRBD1	CASSRTGDYNEQFF	TGTGCCAGCAGTCGGACAGGGGATTACAATGAGCAGTTCTTC
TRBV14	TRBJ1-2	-	CASSQDPGLRGINYGYTF	TGTGCCAGCAGCCAAGATCCGGGGTTACGGGGGATAAACTATGGCTACACCTTC
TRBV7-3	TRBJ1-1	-	CASSFQMNTEAFF	TGTGCCAGCAGCTTTCAAATGAACACTGAAGCTTTCTTT
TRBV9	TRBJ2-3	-	CASSVGTQGKSQADTQYF	TGTGCCAGCAGCGTAGGGACTCAGGGGAAGTCTCAGGCAGATACGCAGTATTTT
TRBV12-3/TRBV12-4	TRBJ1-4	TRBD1	CASSPQTGGKLFF	TGTGCCAGCAGTCCCCAGACAGGGGGAAAACTGTTTTTT
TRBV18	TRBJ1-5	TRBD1	CASSREPGQGSMQPQHF	TGTGCCAGCTCACGAGAGCCGGGACAGGGAAGTATGCAGCCCCAGCATTTT